This TCR beta chain was observed in a study of T cells after yellow fever vaccination. A single record per CDR3 protein comes from TCRdb applying MiXCR to the 5' RACE reads. The sample lists 310,000 or so distinct CDR3 sequences; around 4% were seen once. Deletions cut 6 bases from V and 0 bases from J, with 12 bases between. This CDR3 spans 15 amino acids. Sample: PBMCs, taken on the day of the yellow fever booster vaccination. The sequence was obtained from a man between 18 and 29 years old who received the YFV17D yellow fever vaccine. The chain employs TRBV12-3 or TRBV12-4 and TRBJ1-3, with D possibly being TRBD1 (5 bases). The chain's CDR3 is CASRLQVISGNTIYF. DNA of the CDR3: TGTGCCAGCAGACTACAGGTGATCTCTGGAAACACCATATATTTT.